This TCR beta chain was recovered during a study of early T cells in non-severe SARS-CoV-2 infection. By sample fraction, this clonotype is medium-sized (0.01 to 0.1%). TCRdb re-called the 5' RACE reads through MiXCR, storing one row per CDR3 protein. The sample shows around 56,000 distinct CDR3 sequences, over 10% of them seen only once. This CDR3 has 16 amino acids. Between the trimmed V and J ends, which lost 7 bases and 0 bases, there was a span of 16 bases. CDR1 and CDR2 (germline): MNHNS, SASEGT. This TCR was sampled from an adult who was a healthcare worker with PCR-confirmed SARS-CoV-2 infection or an uninfected control (not recorded which). The chain has TRBV6-1 and TRBJ1-5; D is ambiguous. The source material was whole blood, sampled at baseline. In nucleotides, the CDR3 is TGTGCCAGCAACACGTGGATCGAAGATAGCAATCAGCCCCAGCATTTT. Amino acids: CASNTWIEDSNQPQHF.